Listed below are T cell receptor beta chains from one sample, sequenced in a study of PD-1 blockade in mismatch repair-deficient tumors. TCRdb's copy holds only in-frame clones and misses some; the assay was immunoSEQ multiplex PCR. The sample shows fewer than 45,000 clones, about 88% of them seen only once. This specimen was peripheral blood, taken 76 weeks after starting pembrolizumab. These receptors were collected from an adult with mismatch repair-deficient cancer. The conserved cysteine and the conserved F or W are not part of the CDR3 here.

>TRBV11-3|TRBJ1-5
ASSLDTRSRALHQPQH
>TRBV9|TRBJ2-1
ASSGPYNEQF
>TRBV5-1|TRBJ1-1
ASSLDLVNTEAF
>TRBV7-6|TRBJ1-1
ASSLALDRGDTEAF
>TRBV10-3|TRBJ2-7
AISESWEGRHEQY
>TRBV11-3|TRBJ2-1
ASSLEGLKGLAGNEQF
>TRBV5-8|TRBJ2-5
ASSKRTVQETQY
>TRBV7-3|TRBJ2-3
ASSLNGRVSDTQY
>TRBV11-2|TRBJ1-5
ASSLGPSWTQH
>TRBV10-3|TRBJ2-7
AISPGTSGTYEQY
>TRBV4-2|TRBJ1-2
ASSQGGAGDGYT
>TRBV7-2|TRBJ2-4
ASSRTSGTLAKNIQY
>TRBV19|TRBJ2-4
ASSLREGYVNIQY
>TRBV5-8|TRBJ1-5
ASPNGLSQH
>TRBV6-1|TRBJ1-5
ASSLRTGVNQPQH
>TRBV16|TRBJ2-7
ASSQAHTSYEQY
>TRBV10-3|TRBJ1-1
AISGQGAEAF
>TRBV9|TRBJ1-1
ASSVVDSGNTEAF
>TRBV13|TRBJ2-2
ASSLAAGLAGNTGELF
>TRBV5-1|TRBJ1-1
ASSFSSGLRDRTYTEAF
>TRBV5-1|TRBJ1-5
ASRQGNNQPQH
>TRBV27|TRBJ2-3
ASSLRGRGIFTDTQY
>TRBV5-5|TRBJ1-3
ASSLGSSGNTIY
>TRBV6-6|TRBJ2-1
ASSMASEYNEQF
>TRBV6-5|TRBJ2-3
ASSPGGDTQY
>TRBV7-9|TRBJ2-7
ASSLLLGQGIGEQY
>TRBV7-2|TRBJ2-3
ASGGRTDTQY
>TRBV12-1|TRBJ2-1
ASSEDYVCGRGNEQF
>TRBV28|TRBJ2-1
ASSSISGGGYNEQF
>TRBV7-6|TRBJ2-7
ASSQRGSGAYEQY
>TRBV29-1|TRBJ2-3
SVSLGRSTDTQY
>TRBV7-9|TRBJ1-1
ARGPANTEAF
>TRBV4-1|TRBJ1-5
ASSQERAGGQPQH
>TRBV6-5|TRBJ2-7
ANAEDPGEQY
>TRBV27|TRBJ1-5
ASSPSTGYSNQPQH
>TRBV5-6|TRBJ1-2
ASSSIGGDYGYT
>TRBV6-1|TRBJ2-3
ASSEERGSTDTQY
>TRBV19|TRBJ1-5
ASSATGGLEPQH
>TRBV2|TRBJ2-1
ASSEAGQGSREQF
>TRBV7-2|-
ASSFRQGRSYEQY
>TRBV5-5|TRBJ2-2
ASSPASGRGPGELF
>TRBV10-3|TRBJ1-2
AISESGGESYGYT
>TRBV7-9|TRBJ2-1
ASSAPGTSYNEQF
>TRBV30|TRBJ2-7
AWKGSYEQY
>TRBV19|TRBJ2-1
ASSGGGSWDEQF